These 23 T cell receptor beta chains share one sample of origin, sequenced in a study of tumour-infiltrating T cells in Burkitt lymphoma. TCRdb's table, derived via immunoSEQ multiplex PCR, lists solely in-frame clones and lacks some. The data show about 17,000 clones, with around four fifths seen just once and approximately 2.1% held by the top ten. Sequencing was performed on tumor tissue. The receptors here all came from a human donor with diffuse large B-cell lymphoma.

V gene TRBV4-3 combines with J gene TRBJ2-3; D is unclear. CDR1 and CDR2 from the germline V gene are LGHNA and YSLEER. V lost 2 bases, J lost 1 base, and 7 bases lay in between. The CDR3 spans 14 residues. CDR3 sequence reads: CASSQSWGTDTQYF. Here the CDR3 DNA reads TGCGCCAGCAGCCAATCATGGGGCACAGATACGCAGTATTTT.

The rearrangement links TRBV29-1 to TRBJ2-2; no firm D call. The length of the CDR3 is 14 residues. V lost 2 bases, J lost 0 bases, and 7 bases lay in between. The germline gives CDR1 SQVTM, CDR2 ANQGSEA. The CDR3 spells CSVEPGSNTGELFF. DNA of the CDR3: TGCAGCGTTGAACCGGGTTCGAACACCGGGGAGCTGTTTTTT.

This chain joins TRBV10-1 and TRBJ1-2, with TRBD1 matching over 8 bases. Germline CDR1 is WNHNN and CDR2 is SYGVQD (reference sequence). This CDR3 region has 13 residues. The V and J ends lost 5 bases and 7 bases, in that order; junction bases with no gene match: 6. CDR3 DNA sequence: TGCGCCAGCAGTAAGACAGGGGTGCCTGGCTACACCTTC. Protein product: CASSKTGVPGYTF.

The chain has TRBV4-1 and TRBJ1-1; TRBD1 aligns across 8 bases. The junction had 7 bases not matched to a gene; V was cut back by 3 bases and J by 7 bases. CDR1 and CDR2 (germline): MGHRA, YSYEKL. The CDR3 sequence is 14 residues long. The CDR3 reads CASSHLGQGNEAFF. DNA of the CDR3: TGCGCCAGCAGCCACCTCGGACAGGGCAATGAAGCTTTCTTT.

This sequence joins TRBV19 and TRBJ2-2; tentatively, D is TRBD2 (5 bases). The germline V gene encodes CDR1 LNHDA and CDR2 SQIVND (reference sequence). The CDR3 is 15 residues long. V dropped 6 bases and J dropped 0 bases, with 11 bases sitting between them. The CDR3 coding sequence is TGTGCCAGTAGCTCCCCGGGGTCGAACACCGGGGAGCTGTTTTTT. Protein sequence: CASSSPGSNTGELFF.

This chain connects TRBV6-5 to TRBJ1-4, with TRBD1 identical over 7 bases. CDR1 and CDR2 from the germline V gene are MNHEY and SVGAGI. Trimming took 10 bases from V and 3 from J; bases not matched to a gene: 11. The CDR3 spans 15 residues. As DNA, the CDR3 is TGTGCCACATGGACTCGGACAGGCTCTAATGAAAAACTGTTTTTT. Its translation is CATWTRTGSNEKLFF.

The CDR3 DNA follows: TGTGCCAGCAGCTTTGGGGATGGCACTGAAGCTTTCTTT. Translated, it gives CASSFGDGTEAFF. This rearrangement joins TRBV11-3 to TRBJ1-1; D gene unclear. The germline CDR1 and CDR2 sequences are SGHNT and YENEEA. Trimming took 3 bases from V and 4 from J, leaving 9 bases between them. This CDR3 has 13 residues.

There are a few counts of this clone. The chain recombines TRBV4-3 with TRBJ2-7; 8 bases align to TRBD2. CDR1 LGHNA and CDR2 YSLEER come from the germline V gene. J gave up 5 bases and V 4 bases, and 4 bases lay outside the gene matches. The CDR3 runs 13 residues. The CDR3 nucleotides are TGCGCCAGCAGCCGATTAGCGGGGAACGAGCAGTACTTC. Protein product: CASSRLAGNEQYF.

The chain employs TRBV7-8 and TRBJ2-2; D is undetermined. The CDR3 runs 12 residues. Trimming removed 5 bases at V and 5 bases at J, with 6 bases between. CDR1 is SGHVS and CDR2 is FQNEAQ in the germline V gene. CDR3 residues: CASSGQTGELFF. The CDR3 DNA is TGTGCCAGCAGCGGCCAAACCGGGGAGCTGTTTTTT.

In DNA, the CDR3 is TGTGCCAGCAGCCCTTACCCGGGAGCGAACACCGGGGAGCTGTTTTTT. Its translation: CASSPYPGANTGELFF. The chain recombines TRBV14 with TRBJ2-2, with a possible D match to TRBD2 (6 bases). The CDR3 is 16 residues long. V was pared by 4 bases and J by 0 bases, with 12 bases between. Looked up from germline, CDR1 is SGHDN and CDR2 is FVKESK.

The CDR3 nucleotides are TGTGCCAGCGACGAGCGGGAGGGGTTAAATGAGCAGTTCTTC. Its translation: CASDEREGLNEQFF. V and J are TRBV2 and TRBJ2-1, with TRBD2 identical over 10 bases. Germline CDR1 and CDR2: SNHLY and FYNNEI. The CDR3 is 14 amino acids. V shed 8 bases, J shed 7 bases, and the junction held 8 bases outside the gene matches.

The rearrangement links TRBV18 to TRBJ1-3; D might be TRBD1 (5 bases). Germline V gene sequence: CDR1 KGHSH, CDR2 LQKENI. V lost 3 bases to trimming and J lost 3 bases, with 6 bases between them. This CDR3 comprises 13 residues. CDR3 residues: CASSPGDGNTIYF. The CDR3 DNA sequence: TGTGCCAGCTCACCGGGGGATGGAAACACCATATATTTT.

The gene calls are TRBV29-1 and TRBJ1-2; D perhaps matches TRBD1 (6 bases). The V end lost 7 bases, the J end lost 1 base, and 16 bases lay between the germline ends. Germline V gives CDR1 SQVTM, CDR2 ANQGSEA. The CDR3 has 14 residues. This CDR3 is CSAGVGGHNYGYTF. CDR3 nucleotide sequence: TGCAGCGCCGGAGTGGGGGGCCATAACTATGGCTACACCTTC.

The J gene is TRBJ2-3, the V gene TRBV5-6, with TRBD1 as a possible D gene (5 bases). Germline V lookup: CDR1 SGHDT, CDR2 YYEEEE. CDR3 size: 17 residues. V was clipped by 1 base and J by 1 base, with 16 bases between them. The CDR3, as DNA: TGTGCCAGCAGCTTGTCCCATACAGGAACGGGCACAGATACGCAGTATTTT. This gives the protein CASSLSHTGTGTDTQYF.

This chain joins TRBV29-1 and TRBJ1-2; D is unresolved. CDR3 length equals 15 residues. The V end was cut by 5 bases, the J end by 5 bases, with 21 bases between. Germline lookup yields CDR1 SQVTM and CDR2 ANQGSEA. DNA of the CDR3: TGCAGCGTTACCCCTCAAGGGCAGGCGACGTATGGCTACACCTTC. Its protein is CSVTPQGQATYGYTF.

The chain employs TRBV20-1 and TRBJ2-7, with a weak D call TRBD1 (6 bases). The CDR3 runs 11 residues. Trimming stripped 5 bases from V and 5 bases from J, with 10 bases between. Germline CDR1 and CDR2: DFQATT and SNEGSKA (reference sequence). The CDR3 reads CSALRGNEQYF. The DNA of the CDR3 is TGCAGTGCTCTTAGGGGGAACGAGCAGTACTTC.

This clone was recorded only once. The chain is built from TRBV7-2 and TRBJ2-7; unclear D gene. Trimming removed 3 bases from V and 0 bases from J, with 6 bases in between. The CDR3 sequence is 13 residues long. CDR1 is SGHTA, CDR2 FQGNSA, per germline. Written as DNA, the CDR3 is TGTGCCAGCAGCTTCCCCAACTCCTACGAGCAGTACTTC. Amino acid sequence: CASSFPNSYEQYF.

This chain uses TRBV6-6 with TRBJ2-7; a weak D match, TRBD1 (6 bases). Between the trimmed V and J ends, which lost 8 bases and 4 bases, there was a span of 12 bases. CDR3 length equals 12 residues. Looked up from germline, CDR1 is MNHNY and CDR2 is SVGAGI (reference sequence). The CDR3 DNA reads TGTGCCAGCGGCAGGGGCTTATACGAGCAGTACTTC. It translates to CASGRGLYEQYF.

The chain recombines TRBV5-1 with TRBJ2-3; perhaps TRBD1 as D (5 bases). V lost 3 bases, J lost 2 bases, and 10 bases lay in between. The germline V gene has CDR1 SGHRS and CDR2 YFSETQ. This CDR3 is 14 amino acids long. The CDR3 loop is CASSSDIPTDTQYF. The CDR3 nucleotides are TGCGCCAGCAGCTCGGACATCCCCACAGATACGCAGTATTTT.

V usage is TRBV9 and J usage is TRBJ1-6; weak D call: TRBD1 (5 bases). From germline, CDR1 is SGDLS and CDR2 YYNGEE. This CDR3 has 12 amino acids. V was pared by 2 bases and J by 8 bases, with 5 bases between. The CDR3, as DNA: TGTGCCAGCAGCGTGGGGCATTCACCCCTCCACTTT. This encodes CASSVGHSPLHF.

This clone occurred a few times. CDR3 sequence: CASSLGVLQPQHF. The CDR3, as DNA: TGTGCCAGCAGTCTAGGGGTTCTTCAGCCCCAGCATTTT. The rearrangement links TRBV13 to TRBJ1-5; possibly TRBD1 for D (5 bases). Germline lookup yields CDR1 PRHDT and CDR2 FYEKMQ (reference sequence). There are 13 residues in the CDR3. V lost 6 bases to trimming and J lost 6 bases, with 12 bases between them.

The V and J genes are TRBV7-9 and TRBJ1-2; 8 nucleotides match TRBD1. The CDR3 has 17 amino acids. The germline V gene has CDR1 SEHNR and CDR2 FQNEAQ (reference sequence). V lost 5 bases, J lost 2 bases, and 13 bases stayed unmatched. The CDR3 spells CASSGGQGARRNYGYTF. The CDR3 DNA reads as TGTGCCAGCAGCGGAGGACAGGGTGCAAGAAGGAACTATGGCTACACCTTC.

V usage is TRBV10-3 and J usage is TRBJ1-4, with D unclear. The germline CDR1 and CDR2 sequences are ENHRY and SYGVKD. V gave up 0 bases and J gave up 8 bases, with 7 bases separating them. CDR3 length: 13 residues. Here the CDR3 reads CAISESNVEKLFF. CDR3 bases: TGTGCCATCAGTGAGTCGAATGTAGAAAAACTGTTTTTT.